The 23 T cell receptor beta chains below all came from one sample that was sequenced in a study of blood T cell repertoires in COVID-19. Libraries were prepared by immunoSEQ multiplex PCR; TCRdb keeps only in-frame clonotypes and omits some of them. The sample holds 250,000 to 300,000 clones, approximately 80% seen once. The source material was PBMCs or T cells enriched from blood (not recorded which). Receptor source: a man in his forties who had been exposed to COVID-19.

The chain carries TRBV24-1 and TRBJ2-2; tentatively, D is TRBD2 (6 bases). Trimming removed 4 bases at V and 3 bases at J, with 11 bases between. Germline CDR1 is KGHDR and CDR2 is SFDVKD. The CDR3 totals 15 residues. The CDR3 DNA reads TGTGCCACCAGTGACCACAGGAGGGACACCGGGGAGCTGTTTTTT. This sequence encodes CATSDHRRDTGELFF.

The chain has TRBV7-8 and TRBJ1-6; tentatively, D is TRBD1 (6 bases). Trimming stripped 0 bases from V and 10 bases from J, with 7 bases between. The CDR3 runs to 13 residues. The V gene's germline CDR1 is SGHVS and CDR2 FQNEAQ. CDR3 bases: TGTGCCAGCAGCTTAGCGCAGGGGTCACCCCTCCACTTT. Its translation is CASSLAQGSPLHF.

This clone was seen once. The gene calls are TRBV18 and TRBJ2-7; TRBD1 matches 7 bases. CDR3 length equals 14 residues. From germline, CDR1 is KGHSH and CDR2 LQKENI. After removal of 0 bases from V and 7 bases from J, the junction contained 6 bases not matched to a gene. The CDR3 protein is CASSPPDRDYEQYF. CDR3 DNA: TGTGCCAGCTCACCACCCGACAGGGATTATGAGCAGTACTTC.

The chain carries TRBV24-1 and TRBJ2-7, with 9 bases matching TRBD2. V was pared by 2 bases and J by 3 bases, with 16 bases of the junction left unmatched. CDR3 length: 19 amino acids. Germline V gene data show CDR1 as KGHDR and CDR2 as SFDVKD. DNA of the CDR3: TGTGCCACCAGTGATTACGTGGGCCCCCGACTAGCGGAACTCTACGAGCAGTACTTC. Residues: CATSDYVGPRLAELYEQYF.

This clone was observed a single time. This rearrangement joins TRBV11-1 to TRBJ2-7, with D uncertain. CDR1 is SGHAT, CDR2 FQDESV, per germline (reference sequence). Deletions cut 5 bases from V and 4 bases from J, with 21 bases between. There are 16 residues in the CDR3. CDR3 DNA: TGTGCCAGCAGCCCCCCCCAAGGCAGGTTCGAGTACGAGCAGTACTTC. This gives the protein CASSPPQGRFEYEQYF.

The chain carries TRBV11-1 and TRBJ2-1; 9 bases are a match to TRBD2. V lost 5 bases and J lost 4; bases outside the gene matches: 6. Germline V lookup: CDR1 SGHAT, CDR2 FQDESV (reference sequence). The CDR3 is 15 residues long. The CDR3 coding sequence is TGTGCCAGCAGCATTACTAGCGGGCGATACAATGAGCAGTTCTTC. Amino acid sequence: CASSITSGRYNEQFF.

The J gene is TRBJ2-1, the V gene TRBV10-3; D is perhaps TRBD1 (5 bases). This CDR3 is 12 amino acids long. With 2 bases removed from V and 7 bases from J, the gap between germline ends came to 6 bases. Germline V gene lookup returns CDR1 ENHRY and CDR2 SYGVKD. DNA for the CDR3: TGTGCCATCAGTGAGCAGGGTAATGAGCAGTTCTTC. This encodes CAISEQGNEQFF.

This chain uses TRBV19 with TRBJ1-2, with 7 bases fitting TRBD1. Per the germline V gene, CDR1 is LNHDA and CDR2 is SQIVND (reference sequence). Losses at the gene ends were 2 bases for V and 4 bases for J; bases not matched to a gene: 4. The CDR3 has 14 amino acids. The CDR3 sequence: CASSIQGQIYGYTF. CDR3 nucleotides: TGTGCCAGTAGTATACAGGGACAGATCTATGGCTACACCTTC.

In its sample, this clone was seen a few times. This chain links TRBV19 with TRBJ2-1, with a possible D match to TRBD2 (8 bases). This CDR3 has 18 amino acids. Per germline, CDR1 LNHDA and CDR2 SQIVND (reference sequence). V lost 8 bases and J lost 3, with 26 bases in between. The DNA of the CDR3 is TGTGCCAGTCGAGGGGGCGGGAGGCACCTCTCACTCTACAATGAGCAGTTCTTC. Translated: CASRGGGRHLSLYNEQFF. Variable domain in full (rest from reference TRBV19 and TRBJ2-1): DGGITQSPKYLFRKEGQNVTLSCEQNLNHDAMYWYRQDPGQGLRLIYYSQIVNDFQKGDIAEGYSVSREKKESFPLTVTSAQKNPTAFYLCASRGGGRHLSLYNEQFFGPGTRLTVL.

The chain recombines TRBV7-9 with TRBJ1-6, with D perhaps TRBD1 (5 bases). The CDR3 extends over 16 amino acids. Between the trimmed V and J ends, which lost 5 bases and 1 base, there was a span of 12 bases. Germline V gene data show CDR1 as SEHNR and CDR2 as FQNEAQ (reference sequence). The chain's CDR3 is CASSPPGGSYNSPLHF. CDR3 nucleotides: TGTGCCAGCAGCCCCCCGGGGGGATCCTATAATTCACCCCTCCACTTT.

J is TRBJ2-2 and V is TRBV2; 9 bases are shared with TRBD2. The CDR3 is made up of 15 amino acids. Germline CDR1 and CDR2: SNHLY and FYNNEI. The V gene end was trimmed by 5 bases and the J gene end by 6 bases; junction bases not matched to a gene: 7. In DNA, the CDR3 is TGTGCCAGCAGTCCCGGGACTAGCTTCGCCGGGGAGCTGTTTTTT. This encodes CASSPGTSFAGELFF.

The chain is built from TRBV6-5 and TRBJ2-5, with 8 nucleotides matching TRBD2. V shed 4 bases, J shed 5 bases, and the junction held 9 bases outside the gene matches. The CDR3 loop spans 15 amino acids. The germline V gene encodes CDR1 MNHEY and CDR2 SVGAGI. CDR3 loop: CASSFSAGGVETQYF. CDR3 in DNA: TGTGCCAGCAGTTTTTCGGCGGGGGGTGTGGAGACCCAGTACTTC.

V gene TRBV30 combines with J gene TRBJ2-1; TRBD1 might be the D (5 bases). V was clipped by 2 bases and J by 5 bases, with 16 bases between them. The V gene's germline CDR1 is GTSNPN and CDR2 SVGIG (reference sequence). The CDR3 is 15 residues long. This CDR3 reads CAWSISYRSDNEQFF. The CDR3 region has the DNA TGTGCCTGGAGTATATCATACAGGAGTGACAATGAGCAGTTCTTC.

The chain recombines TRBV18 with TRBJ1-6, with D perhaps matching TRBD1 (6 bases). V shed 2 bases and J shed 14 bases, with 13 bases lying between them. This CDR3 has 13 amino acids. CDR1 and CDR2 (germline): KGHSH, LQKENI. The CDR3 is CASSPSTGSSLHF. The CDR3 DNA reads TGTGCCAGCTCACCATCGACAGGTAGTTCCCTCCACTTT. Based on the CDR3 plus reference TRBV18 and TRBJ1-6, the full variable domain is NAGVMQNPRHLVRRRGQEARLRCSPMKGHSHVYWYRQLPEEGLKFMVYLQKENIIDESGMPKERFSAEFPKEGPSILRIQQVVRGDSAAYFCASSPSTGSSLHFGNGTRLTVT.

The chain joins TRBV5-6 to TRBJ2-3; 7 nucleotides agree with TRBD1. Germline CDR1 and CDR2: SGHDT and YYEEEE. V lost 0 bases, J lost 3 bases, and 7 bases stayed unmatched. This CDR3 contains 16 residues. CDR3 sequence (DNA): TGTGCCAGCAGCTTGGAGGGGGCGCGTCTGACAGATACGCAGTATTTT. This codes for CASSLEGARLTDTQYF.

V usage is TRBV5-1 and J usage is TRBJ1-5; TRBD1 agrees at 9 bases. There are 17 residues in the CDR3. V was clipped by 3 bases and J by 4 bases; unmatched bases: 11. Looked up from germline, CDR1 is SGHRS and CDR2 is YFSETQ. The CDR3: CASSYSWDRAANQPQHF. CDR3 coding DNA: TGCGCCAGCAGCTATAGTTGGGACAGGGCCGCAAATCAGCCCCAGCATTTT.

The chain links TRBV10-2 to TRBJ2-5; D gene ambiguous. The CDR3 is 13 amino acids. V was clipped by 0 bases and J by 5 bases, with 7 bases between them. Per the germline V gene, CDR1 is WSHSY and CDR2 is SAAADI. For the CDR3, the DNA is TGCGCCAGCAGTGAGTCGACTTGGGAGACCCAGTACTTC. Its protein product is CASSESTWETQYF.

The rearrangement joins TRBV30 to TRBJ2-6, with TRBD1 as a possible D gene (5 bases). Germline V gene data show CDR1 as GTSNPN and CDR2 as SVGIG (reference sequence). The CDR3 covers 17 residues. V was clipped by 3 bases and J by 0 bases, with 15 bases between them. CDR3 sequence: CAWSNRFPLSGANVLTF. DNA of the CDR3: TGTGCCTGGAGCAACAGGTTCCCCCTCTCTGGGGCCAACGTCCTGACTTTC.

The chain employs TRBV4-1 and TRBJ2-3; perhaps TRBD2 as D (6 bases). V lost 2 bases and J 2 bases, leaving 20 bases between the germline ends. Germline V gene data show CDR1 as MGHRA and CDR2 as YSYEKL. The CDR3 has 18 amino acids. This chain's CDR3 is CASSQYEGRSGLTDTQYF. In DNA form, the CDR3 reads TGCGCCAGCAGCCAATATGAGGGGAGGTCCGGGCTCACAGATACGCAGTATTTT.

This clone has only a few counts. The rearrangement uses TRBV6-5 and TRBJ2-1; no clear D. The CDR3 runs 12 residues. Germline values: CDR1 MNHEY, CDR2 SVGAGI. V shed 8 bases and J shed 9 bases, with 14 bases lying between them. The CDR3 region is CASSWALFEQFF. Written as DNA, the CDR3 is TGTGCCAGCTCTTGGGCCTTGTTTGAGCAGTTCTTC.

The V call is TRBV7-2, the J call TRBJ2-1; TRBD2 matches 8 bases. The CDR3 spans 18 residues. Germline CDR1 reads SGHTA; CDR2 reads FQGNSA. V shed 0 bases and J 0 bases; nucleotides not matched to a gene: 7. CDR3 amino acids: CASSLALVTSGSYNEQFF. CDR3 DNA: TGTGCCAGCAGCTTAGCGCTTGTCACTAGCGGCTCCTACAATGAGCAGTTCTTC. The variable domain in full, with the rest retrieved from reference TRBV7-2 and TRBJ2-1, is GAGVSQSPSNKVTEKGKDVELRCDPISGHTALYWYRQSLGQGLEFLIYFQGNSAPDKSGLPSDRFSAERTGGSVSTLTIQRTQQEDSAVYLCASSLALVTSGSYNEQFFGPGTRLTVL.

The rearrangement joins TRBV14 to TRBJ2-4, with D possibly TRBD2 on 5 matching bases. Trimming removed 1 base from V and 2 bases from J, with 12 bases in between. CDR1 SGHDN and CDR2 FVKESK come from the germline V gene. The CDR3 has 16 residues. The CDR3 protein is CASSQVGDSSKNIQYF. In nucleotides, the CDR3 is TGTGCCAGCAGCCAAGTGGGAGACTCGTCCAAAAACATTCAGTACTTC. Complete variable domain (other parts from reference TRBV14 and TRBJ2-4): EAGVTQFPSHSVIEKGQTVTLRCDPISGHDNLYWYRRVMGKEIKFLLHFVKESKQDESGMPNNRFLAERTGGTYSTLKVQPAELEDSGVYFCASSQVGDSSKNIQYFGAGTRLSVL.

The J gene is TRBJ2-5, the V gene TRBV6-5; D is unclear. The CDR3 loop spans 15 amino acids. Deletions cut 7 bases from V and 1 base from J, with 16 bases between. Per germline, CDR1 MNHEY and CDR2 SVGAGI. CDR3 sequence (DNA): TGTGCCAGCACCCCTCTACCGAACCTCCAAGAGACCCAGTACTTC. Translation gives CASTPLPNLQETQYF.